The clone carrying this T cell receptor (beta chain) was counted only a few times. This sample was taken from a study of T cells after yellow fever vaccination. The CDR3 is 16 residues long. CDR1 is SGHVS, CDR2 FQNEAQ, per germline. The V gene lost 3 bases and the J gene lost 1 base, with 14 bases spanning the gap. TCRdb ran MiXCR on the 5' RACE reads and lists one entry per CDR3 protein. Of approximately 550,000 distinct CDR3 sequences listed, approximately 15% are singletons. The clonotype was recovered from a man under 40 who received the YFV17D yellow fever vaccine. V and J are TRBV7-8 and TRBJ2-3, with D tentatively TRBD2 (6 bases). Here the sequenced sample was PBMCs, taken on the day of the yellow fever booster vaccination. This chain's CDR3 is CASSFGRGGRTDTQYF. In DNA form, the CDR3 reads TGTGCCAGCAGCTTCGGTCGGGGAGGTCGCACAGATACGCAGTATTTT.